This T cell receptor (beta chain) was sequenced during a study of cytomegalovirus exposure and HLA in healthy donors. At the time of sampling, donors were nominally healthy, though unrecorded immune exposures were likely. After removal of 4 bases from V and 3 bases from J, the junction contained 4 bases not matched to a gene. CDR3 length equals 14 residues. Germline loops: CDR1 MDHEN, CDR2 SYDVKM. The PCR was carried out with 60 Vbeta primers and 13 Jbeta primers. Repertoires were generated with immunoSEQ multiplex PCR, while TCRdb's copy carries only in-frame clones and drops some. The sample has some 130,000 clones, around 77% seen once. Remarks on this clone: Its target is not known.

The study's findings and limits: Analysis was carried out at a later point, and it linked a missense DCLRE1C variant to TCR beta V- and J-gene trimming. It was likely that a cluster of highly shared sequence variants was a sequencing artifact.

This chain joins TRBV28 and TRBJ1-2; 8 bases match TRBD1. Sequenced: PBMCs. This clonotype was obtained from a male donor in good health and CMV-seropositive. DNA for the CDR3: TGTGCCAGCAGTTCCGGACAGGGAGACTATGGCTACACCTTC. This sequence encodes CASSSGQGDYGYTF.